There are a few counts of the clone carrying this TCR beta chain. Since a much larger clone is just one base distant, this may be a read error. Extraction of total RNA produced a minimum of 5 micrograms from each sample. The sample originates from a study of blood T cells in healthy people across ages. A second PCR of roughly 7 to 11 cycles used a sample-barcoded 5' primer and a J-beta primer mix. TCRdb re-analysed the 5' RACE reads in MiXCR, keeping a single row per CDR3 protein. The sample records around 1,900,000 distinct CDR3 sequences, roughly 43% being singletons. Material: blood. The receptor comes from a human donor in good health.

Here the CDR3 reads CASSQEAASGVNEQYF. CDR3 nucleotides: TGCGCCAGCAGCCAAGAGGCGGCTAGCGGGGTCAATGAGCAGTACTTC. This chain uses TRBV4-3 with TRBJ2-1; 9 positions match TRBD2. The closer fit of TRBJ2-7 to the DNA end suggests the J call may be wrong. Germline values: CDR1 LGHNA, CDR2 YSLEER. The length of the CDR3 is 16 residues.